This entry lists 18 T cell receptor beta chains sequenced from one sample in a study of early T cells in non-severe SARS-CoV-2 infection. Each CDR3 protein is one row after TCRdb ran MiXCR on the 5' RACE reads. Here the sample spans approximately 69,000 distinct CDR3 sequences, approximately 12% being singletons. The sample consisted of whole blood. These receptors were obtained from an adult who was a healthcare worker with PCR-confirmed SARS-CoV-2 infection or an uninfected control (not recorded which).

The chain carries TRBV5-1 and TRBJ2-3, with 10 bases matching TRBD2. This CDR3 comprises 16 residues. With 0 bases clipped from V and 3 bases from J, the junction kept 4 bases outside the gene matches. Germline V CDR1 and CDR2: SGHRS, YFSETQ. The CDR3 region has the DNA TGCGCCAGCAGCTTGGCCGGACTAGCGGTTACAGATACGCAGTATTTT. This gives the protein CASSLAGLAVTDTQYF.

This clonotype was picked up many times. V and J are TRBV5-1 and TRBJ1-1; 8 bases line up with TRBD1. The V segment lost 1 base and the J segment 4 bases; nucleotides outside the gene matches: 0. CDR3 size: 13 residues. Per germline, CDR1 SGHRS and CDR2 YFSETQ. CDR3 nucleotides: TGCGCCAGCAGCTTGACAGGGGGCACTGAAGCTTTCTTT. Translation: CASSLTGGTEAFF.

The chain is built from TRBV20-1 and TRBJ1-1, with D perhaps TRBD1 (5 bases). The CDR3 covers 13 residues. Trimming shortened V by 5 bases and J by 5 bases, and 15 bases separated the two germline ends. CDR1 is DFQATT and CDR2 is SNEGSKA in the germline V gene (reference sequence). The CDR3: CSARAAGRTEAFF. The DNA for the CDR3 is TGCAGTGCTCGCGCGGCAGGGCGAACTGAAGCTTTCTTT.

The gene calls are TRBV12-3 or TRBV12-4 and TRBJ2-3; either TRBD1 or TRBD2 may fit D (6 bases each). The germline V and J ends were trimmed by 5 bases and 4 bases, with 13 bases remaining between them. This CDR3 has 14 residues. The chain's CDR3 is CASSIQGGADTQYF. DNA of the CDR3: TGTGCCAGCAGTATACAGGGAGGCGCAGATACGCAGTATTTT.

The chain recombines TRBV9 with TRBJ1-2; D ambiguous. The CDR3 is 11 amino acids. Germline V CDR1 and CDR2: SGDLS, YYNGEE. Trimming stripped 4 bases from V and 8 bases from J, with 9 bases between. CDR3 sequence (DNA): TGTGCCAGCAGCCGCCCCTACGGCTACACCTTC. Translating it yields CASSRPYGYTF.

This chain links TRBV2 with TRBJ1-3; D gene ambiguous. Germline CDR1 is SNHLY and CDR2 is FYNNEI. V dropped 10 bases and J dropped 4 bases, with 11 bases sitting between them. This CDR3 comprises 12 residues. CDR3 protein: CATRSLGNTIYF. The CDR3 DNA sequence: TGTGCCACCCGAAGCCTCGGAAACACCATATATTTT. The whole variable domain, filled in from reference TRBV2 and TRBJ1-3, reads EPEVTQTPSHQVTQMGQEVILRCVPISNHLYFYWYRQILGQKVEFLVSFYNNEISEKSEIFDDQFSVERPDGSNFTLKIRSTKLEDSAMYFCATRSLGNTIYFGEGSWLTVV.

Notes on this clonotype: This may arise from a read error, as a much more abundant clone is one base away. The chain joins TRBV6-2 or TRBV6-3 to TRBJ1-1; 10 positions agree with TRBD1. Germline V gene sequence: CDR1 MNHEY, CDR2 SVGEGT. V shed 2 bases and J 6 bases; nucleotides not matched to a gene: 3. This CDR3 contains 14 residues. CDR3 in amino acids: CASSYGQGVSEAFF. CDR3 in DNA: TGTGCCAGCAGTTACGGACAGGGGGTATCTGAAGCTTTCTTT.

The V and J genes are TRBV10-3 and TRBJ1-1; TRBD1 agrees at 7 bases. Losses at the gene ends were 5 bases for V and 4 bases for J; bases not matched to a gene: 7. The CDR3 extends over 14 amino acids. CDR1 is ENHRY, CDR2 SYGVKD, per germline. CDR3 protein: CAISKKQGPTEAFF. Written as DNA, the CDR3 is TGTGCCATCAGTAAGAAACAGGGGCCCACTGAAGCTTTCTTT.

This clonotype occurred many times. The chain recombines TRBV30 with TRBJ1-1; the D gene is possibly TRBD1 (6 bases). V shed 1 base and J shed 7 bases, with 10 bases lying between them. This CDR3 has 12 residues. Looked up from germline, CDR1 is GTSNPN and CDR2 is SVGIG (reference sequence). In nucleotides, the CDR3 is TGTGCCTGGAGTGAGGACAGCGATGAAGCTTTCTTT. Amino acids: CAWSEDSDEAFF.

This clonotype was picked up a small number of times. The V gene is TRBV30, the J gene TRBJ2-2; D unclear. V lost 0 bases, J lost 2 bases, and 4 bases lay in between. Looked up from germline, CDR1 is GTSNPN and CDR2 is SVGIG (reference sequence). CDR3 length: 13 amino acids. CDR3 region: CAWSVRNTGELFF. The CDR3 DNA reads as TGTGCCTGGAGTGTACGTAACACCGGGGAGCTGTTTTTT.

This rearrangement joins TRBV12-3 or TRBV12-4 to TRBJ2-3, with 10 bases fitting TRBD1. J gave up 7 bases and V 3 bases, and 4 bases lay outside the gene matches. The CDR3 has 14 amino acids. CDR3: CASSLTGGSYTQYF. DNA for the CDR3: TGTGCCAGCAGTTTGACAGGGGGCTCATATACGCAGTATTTT.

This clonotype was observed at least ten times. This chain joins TRBV6-2 or TRBV6-3 and TRBJ2-7, with a possible D match to TRBD2 (6 bases). The V and J ends lost 0 bases and 3 bases respectively, with 9 bases between them. The CDR3 runs to 14 residues. Germline CDR1 is MNHEY and CDR2 is SVGEGT. CDR3 residues: CASSYSGEVYEQYF. CDR3 nucleotides: TGTGCCAGCAGTTACTCGGGGGAGGTCTACGAGCAGTACTTC.

In its sample, this clonotype was seen many times. The chain couples TRBV5-4 to TRBJ1-1, with D unclear. Germline V gene sequence: CDR1 SGHNT, CDR2 YYREEE (reference sequence). The length of the CDR3 is 14 residues. Trimming took off 0 bases at V and 4 bases at J, with 10 bases between the two ends. CDR3 nucleotide sequence: TGTGCCAGCAGCTTGGGGACCCTACGCACTGAAGCTTTCTTT. Its protein is CASSLGTLRTEAFF.

The chain carries TRBV28 and TRBJ2-7, with D unclear. The CDR3 has 11 residues. The V gene lost 4 bases and the J gene lost 4 bases, with 5 bases spanning the gap. Germline assignment: CDR1 MDHEN and CDR2 SYDVKM. Here the CDR3 DNA reads TGTGCCAGCAGTTCCCGATACGAGCAGTACTTC. This codes for CASSSRYEQYF.

In its sample, this clonotype was seen many times. The V and J genes are TRBV10-3 and TRBJ1-1; D is unclear. Germline assignment: CDR1 ENHRY and CDR2 SYGVKD. The CDR3 consists of 14 residues. V lost 2 bases to trimming and J lost 0 bases, with 7 bases between them. CDR3 loop: CAISEREMNTEAFF. DNA of the CDR3: TGTGCCATCAGTGAGAGGGAGATGAACACTGAAGCTTTCTTT.

The J gene is TRBJ2-6, the V gene TRBV6-1, with D possibly matching TRBD1 (6 bases). The CDR3 has 18 residues. V lost 3 bases and J lost 1, with 16 bases in between. Germline V CDR1 and CDR2: MNHNS, SASEGT. CDR3 in DNA: TGTGCCAGCAGTGAGACAGGCGTCCGAAAGTCTGGGGCCAACGTCCTGACTTTC. Its translation is CASSETGVRKSGANVLTF.

This clonotype was picked up a small number of times. The junction differs from germline at one of its ends, possibly a read error. The chain combines TRBV10-3 with TRBJ2-7, with 8 bases matching TRBD2. CDR3 length: 13 amino acids. Per germline, CDR1 ENHRY and CDR2 SYGVKD. DNA for the CDR3: TGTGCCATCAGTGAAACAGCGGGAGCGTTCCCTTCTTTC. Its protein product is CAISETAGAFPSF.

The genes are TRBV10-3 and TRBJ2-1; 7 positions agree with TRBD2. Trimming cost V 6 bases and J 0 bases; bases outside gene matches: 5. CDR3 size: 15 residues. Germline V gene lookup returns CDR1 ENHRY and CDR2 SYGVKD. CDR3 nucleotides: TGTGCCATCAGGCCAGCGGGGCCCTCCTACAATGAGCAGTTCTTC. It yields the protein CAIRPAGPSYNEQFF.